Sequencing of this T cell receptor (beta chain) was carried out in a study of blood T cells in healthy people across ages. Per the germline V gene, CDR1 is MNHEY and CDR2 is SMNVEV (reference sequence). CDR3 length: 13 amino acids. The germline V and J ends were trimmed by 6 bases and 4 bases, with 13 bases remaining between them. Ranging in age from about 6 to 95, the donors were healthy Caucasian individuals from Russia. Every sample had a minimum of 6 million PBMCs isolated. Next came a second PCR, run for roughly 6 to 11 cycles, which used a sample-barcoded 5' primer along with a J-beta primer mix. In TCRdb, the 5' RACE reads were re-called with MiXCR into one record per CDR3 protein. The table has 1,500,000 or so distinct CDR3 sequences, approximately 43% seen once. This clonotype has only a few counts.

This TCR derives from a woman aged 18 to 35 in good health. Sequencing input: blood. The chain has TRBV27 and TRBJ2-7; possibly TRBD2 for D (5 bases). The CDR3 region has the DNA TGTGCCAGCAGCTCTGCTAGCCCTTACGAGCAGTACTTC. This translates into CASSSASPYEQYF.